This passage covers 22 T cell receptor beta chains from one sample sequenced in a study of T cells in localized non-small cell lung cancer. Using immunoSEQ multiplex PCR, the repertoire was profiled, and TCRdb retains in-frame clones only, with some absent. The sample has some 50,000 clones, about 87% seen once. The sequencing used PBMCs, collected before any cancer treatment. These TCRs come from a female donor with stage II lung adenocarcinoma.

This chain connects TRBV4-2 to TRBJ1-4; TRBD1 matches 7 bases. V dropped 4 bases and J dropped 6; count of bases not matched to a gene: 5. This CDR3 has 14 residues. In germline, CDR1 is LGHNA, CDR2 YNFKEQ. This CDR3 reads CASSPDRADEKLFF. The CDR3 DNA reads as TGTGCCAGCAGCCCTGACAGGGCGGATGAAAAACTGTTTTTT.

The rearrangement links TRBV7-2 to TRBJ1-2; D possibly corresponds to TRBD1 (6 bases). CDR3 length: 14 amino acids. V was clipped by 5 bases and J by 3 bases, with 13 bases between them. The germline CDR1 and CDR2 sequences are SGHTA and FQGNSA. CDR3 sequence: CASSPHRQDYGYTF. CDR3 bases: TGTGCCAGCAGCCCCCACCGACAGGACTATGGCTACACCTTC. The variable domain in full, with the rest retrieved from reference TRBV7-2 and TRBJ1-2, is GAGVSQSPSNKVTEKGKDVELRCDPISGHTALYWYRQSLGQGLEFLIYFQGNSAPDKSGLPSDRFSAERTGGSVSTLTIQRTQQEDSAVYLCASSPHRQDYGYTFGSGTRLTVV.

The chain combines TRBV5-4 with TRBJ1-1; possibly TRBD1 for D (6 bases). Looked up from germline, CDR1 is SGHNT and CDR2 is YYREEE (reference sequence). Trimming removed 0 bases from V and 6 bases from J, with 12 bases in between. This CDR3 has 14 residues. DNA of the CDR3: TGTGCCAGCAGCTTGGACAGGGCCGCGTCTGAAGCTTTCTTT. The encoded protein is CASSLDRAASEAFF.

In regard to this clone: This sample also contains other DNA sequences that code for the same CDR3. The rearrangement uses TRBV19 and TRBJ2-7; D might be TRBD2 (5 bases). Germline-derived CDR1 and CDR2 are LNHDA and SQIVND (reference sequence). The CDR3 is made up of 15 amino acids. The ends were cut back, 3 bases at V and 7 bases at J, with 19 bases in the middle. CDR3: CASSISTMGVYEQYF. In nucleotides, the CDR3 is TGTGCCAGTAGTATCTCAACGATGGGAGTCTATGAGCAGTACTTC.

The CDR3 sequence is CASSLQKMVTYGYTF. The CDR3, as DNA: TGTGCCAGCAGCTTACAGAAAATGGTGACCTATGGCTACACCTTC. The chain links TRBV7-2 to TRBJ1-2; no clear D gene. Trimming took 2 bases from V and 4 from J, leaving 14 bases between them. This CDR3 spans 15 amino acids. Germline-derived CDR1 and CDR2 are SGHTA and FQGNSA. The full variable domain, with the rest looked up from reference TRBV7-2 and TRBJ1-2, is GAGVSQSPSNKVTEKGKDVELRCDPISGHTALYWYRQSLGQGLEFLIYFQGNSAPDKSGLPSDRFSAERTGGSVSTLTIQRTQQEDSAVYLCASSLQKMVTYGYTFGSGTRLTVV.

The gene calls are TRBV5-1 and TRBJ2-1, with D perhaps assigned TRBD1 or TRBD2 (6 bases each). The germline V gene encodes CDR1 SGHRS and CDR2 YFSETQ. This CDR3 is built from 14 residues. V was pared by 6 bases and J by 3 bases, with 13 bases between. The CDR3, as DNA: TGCGCCAGCAAGGGCGGGACACACTACAATGAGCAGTTCTTC. Protein product: CASKGGTHYNEQFF.

The genes are TRBV5-5 and TRBJ2-2; TRBD2 matches 8 bases. The CDR3 runs to 17 residues. CDR1 SGHKS and CDR2 YYEKEE come from the germline V gene (reference sequence). Trimming cost V 0 bases and J 5 bases; bases outside gene matches: 9. CDR3 residues: CASSLGLGLAYTGELFF. CDR3 coding DNA: TGTGCCAGCAGCTTGGGGCTAGGACTAGCCTATACCGGGGAGCTGTTTTTT.

The rearrangement uses TRBV7-2 and TRBJ2-1; tentatively, D is TRBD1 or TRBD2 (5 bases each). The germline CDR1 and CDR2 sequences are SGHTA and FQGNSA. V was shortened by 4 bases and J by 10 bases, with 23 bases between the two germline ends. The CDR3 is 16 residues long. CDR3 bases: TGTGCCAGCAGCTCTCTTCTTAGCTGGGACCTTTCGGAGCAGTTCTTC. Protein sequence: CASSSLLSWDLSEQFF.

The J gene is TRBJ2-6, the V gene TRBV27; D is possibly TRBD2 (6 bases). With 4 bases removed from V and 5 bases from J, the gap between germline ends came to 15 bases. The CDR3 covers 16 residues. Germline V CDR1 and CDR2: MNHEY, SMNVEV (reference sequence). CDR3: CASSSIERVWANVLTF. CDR3 coding DNA: TGTGCCAGCAGTTCGATCGAGCGGGTCTGGGCCAACGTCCTGACTTTC.

The rearrangement links TRBV19 to TRBJ2-3, with 7 bases aligning to TRBD1. V lost 0 bases and J lost 1; bases outside the gene matches: 1. From germline, CDR1 is LNHDA and CDR2 SQIVND (reference sequence). The CDR3 length is 15 residues. The CDR3 loop reads CASSIERGRTDTQYF. As DNA, the CDR3 is TGTGCCAGTAGTATAGAGAGGGGGCGCACAGATACGCAGTATTTT.

The chain carries TRBV5-1 and TRBJ1-5, with a possible D match to TRBD1 (6 bases). Germline V lookup: CDR1 SGHRS, CDR2 YFSETQ. The CDR3 is 20 residues long. Trimming shortened V by 2 bases and J by 4 bases, and 28 bases separated the two germline ends. CDR3 protein: CASSFSLTADRLDGNQPQHF. The DNA of the CDR3 is TGCGCCAGCAGCTTCTCTCTCACTGCCGACAGGCTCGATGGAAATCAGCCCCAGCATTTT.

This sequence joins TRBV5-1 and TRBJ1-2; a possible D gene is TRBD1 (6 bases). With 4 bases removed from V and 8 bases from J, the gap between germline ends came to 21 bases. The CDR3 totals 15 residues. Germline assignment: CDR1 SGHRS and CDR2 YFSETQ. CDR3 sequence reads: CASSLDTSGAGGYTF. The CDR3 DNA sequence: TGCGCCAGCAGCCTAGACACCTCAGGGGCGGGCGGCTACACCTTC.

The chain uses TRBV5-1 and TRBJ2-5, with 15 bases lining up with TRBD2. The CDR3 is 16 amino acids. The trim removed 4 bases at V and 3 bases at J, leaving 4 bases unmatched. Looked up from germline, CDR1 is SGHRS and CDR2 is YFSETQ. CDR3 DNA sequence: TGCGCCAGCAGCAATGGACTAGCGGGGGGGAAAGAGACCCAGTACTTC. Its translation: CASSNGLAGGKETQYF.

The rearrangement links TRBV5-8 to TRBJ1-2; a weak D match, TRBD1 (6 bases). Trimming pared 7 bases from V and 7 bases from J, leaving 20 bases between. From germline, CDR1 is SGHTS and CDR2 YDEGEE. This CDR3 comprises 14 residues. DNA for the CDR3: TGTGCCAGCGACTGGCGGCAGGGGTCGCGTGGCTACACCTTC. Encoded protein: CASDWRQGSRGYTF.

The J gene is TRBJ2-1, the V gene TRBV15; maybe TRBD2 (5 bases). V was shortened by 3 bases and J by 5 bases, with 14 bases between the two germline ends. The CDR3 is made up of 15 amino acids. Germline V gene lookup returns CDR1 LNHNV and CDR2 YYDKDF (reference sequence). The CDR3 reads CATSRPGSLHNEQFF. For the CDR3, the DNA is TGTGCCACCAGCAGGCCGGGGAGCCTCCACAATGAGCAGTTCTTC. The variable domain in full, with the rest retrieved from reference TRBV15 and TRBJ2-1, is DAMVIQNPRYQVTQFGKPVTLSCSQTLNHNVMYWYQQKSSQAPKLLFHYYDKDFNNEADTPDNFQSRRPNTSFCFLDIRSPGLGDTAMYLCATSRPGSLHNEQFFGPGTRLTVL.

V is TRBV7-2 and J is TRBJ1-2; TRBD1 is a possible D gene (6 bases). Germline-derived CDR1 and CDR2 are SGHTA and FQGNSA. V shed 0 bases and J shed 0 bases, with 8 bases lying between them. The CDR3 has 15 residues. The CDR3 loop reads CASSLARTANYGYTF. The CDR3 DNA reads as TGTGCCAGCAGCTTAGCCAGGACAGCTAACTATGGCTACACCTTC. The variable domain in full, completed from reference TRBV7-2 and TRBJ1-2, reads GAGVSQSPSNKVTEKGKDVELRCDPISGHTALYWYRQSLGQGLEFLIYFQGNSAPDKSGLPSDRFSAERTGGSVSTLTIQRTQQEDSAVYLCASSLARTANYGYTFGSGTRLTVV.

The chain links TRBV2 to TRBJ2-7; D is unresolved. This CDR3 is 12 amino acids long. Germline assignment: CDR1 SNHLY and CDR2 FYNNEI. The germline V and J ends were trimmed by 5 bases and 7 bases, with 12 bases remaining between them. The CDR3 DNA follows: TGTGCCAGCAGTACGGCATCAGGAGAGCAGTACTTC. This sequence encodes CASSTASGEQYF.

CDR3 nucleotide sequence: TGTGCCAGTACCCGTCGGCGGAACACTGAAGCTTTCTTT. Its translation: CASTRRRNTEAFF. The chain has TRBV19 and TRBJ1-1; no clear D. The length of the CDR3 is 13 residues. Between the trimmed V and J ends, which lost 7 bases and 1 base, there was a span of 10 bases. Per germline, CDR1 LNHDA and CDR2 SQIVND (reference sequence).

The rearrangement links TRBV19 to TRBJ1-1, with TRBD1 as a possible D gene (5 bases). Germline loops: CDR1 LNHDA, CDR2 SQIVND (reference sequence). CDR3 length: 14 amino acids. Trimming took off 10 bases at V and 0 bases at J, with 15 bases between the two ends. CDR3 coding DNA: TGTGCCACCCGGGGGGTTGAAGTGAACACTGAAGCTTTCTTT. Its translation is CATRGVEVNTEAFF. Complete variable domain (other parts from reference TRBV19 and TRBJ1-1): DGGITQSPKYLFRKEGQNVTLSCEQNLNHDAMYWYRQDPGQGLRLIYYSQIVNDFQKGDIAEGYSVSREKKESFPLTVTSAQKNPTAFYLCATRGVEVNTEAFFGQGTRLTVV.

CDR3 nucleotide sequence: TGCGCCAGCAGTGAGGGGCAGGGGGTTTCTTGGTATGGCTACACCTTC. As protein: CASSEGQGVSWYGYTF. This chain connects TRBV10-2 to TRBJ1-2, with TRBD1 matching 7 bases. The germline V gene encodes CDR1 WSHSY and CDR2 SAAADI. This CDR3 region has 16 residues. Losses at the gene ends were 2 bases for V and 5 bases for J; bases not matched to a gene: 11.

The chain employs TRBV6-1 and TRBJ2-3; 12 nucleotides line up with TRBD1. CDR3 length: 14 amino acids. CDR1 is MNHNS, CDR2 SASEGT, per germline. The junction had 4 bases not matched to a gene; V was cut back by 6 bases and J by 6 bases. As DNA, the CDR3 is TGTGCCAGCAGCCCGGGACAGGGGGCCGATACGCAGTATTTT. Translating it yields CASSPGQGADTQYF.

This clone was detected a few times. The chain is built from TRBV5-1 and TRBJ1-2; D remains unclear. The CDR3 covers 16 residues. Per germline, CDR1 SGHRS and CDR2 YFSETQ. V was shortened by 0 bases and J by 0 bases, with 12 bases between the two germline ends. CDR3 sequence reads: CASSLALSPANYGYTF. CDR3 DNA: TGCGCCAGCAGCTTGGCCCTCTCACCAGCTAACTATGGCTACACCTTC.